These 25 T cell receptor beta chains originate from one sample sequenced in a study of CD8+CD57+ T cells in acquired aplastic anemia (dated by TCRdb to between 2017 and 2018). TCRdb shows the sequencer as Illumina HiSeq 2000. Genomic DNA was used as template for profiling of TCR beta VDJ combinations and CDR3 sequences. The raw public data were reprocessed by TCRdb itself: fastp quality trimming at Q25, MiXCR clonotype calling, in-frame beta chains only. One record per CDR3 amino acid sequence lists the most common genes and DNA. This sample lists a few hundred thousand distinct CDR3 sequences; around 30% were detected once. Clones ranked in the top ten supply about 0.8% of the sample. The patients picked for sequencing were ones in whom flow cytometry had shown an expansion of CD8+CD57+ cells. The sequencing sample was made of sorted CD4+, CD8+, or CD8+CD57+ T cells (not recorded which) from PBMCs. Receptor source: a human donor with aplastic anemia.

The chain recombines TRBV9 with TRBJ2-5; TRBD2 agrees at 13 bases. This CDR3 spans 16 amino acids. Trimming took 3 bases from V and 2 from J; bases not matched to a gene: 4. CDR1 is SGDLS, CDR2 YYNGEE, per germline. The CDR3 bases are TGTGCCAGCAGCGGGGCGGGACTAGCGGGACAAGAGACCCAGTACTTC. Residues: CASSGAGLAGQETQYF.

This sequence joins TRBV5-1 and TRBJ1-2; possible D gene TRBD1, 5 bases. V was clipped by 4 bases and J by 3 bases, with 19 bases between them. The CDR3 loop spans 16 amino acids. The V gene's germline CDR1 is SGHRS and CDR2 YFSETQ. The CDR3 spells CASSPNPGRGDYGYTF. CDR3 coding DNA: TGCGCCAGCAGCCCAAATCCGGGACGGGGGGACTATGGCTACACCTTC.

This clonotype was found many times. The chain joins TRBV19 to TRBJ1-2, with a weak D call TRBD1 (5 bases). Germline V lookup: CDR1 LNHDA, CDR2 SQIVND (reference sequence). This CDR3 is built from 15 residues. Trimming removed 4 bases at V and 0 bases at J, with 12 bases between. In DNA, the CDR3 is TGTGCCAGTAGTACCGACAGAGAAGCTAACTATGGCTACACCTTC. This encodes CASSTDREANYGYTF.

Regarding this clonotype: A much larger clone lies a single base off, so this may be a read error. The CDR3 DNA is TGCAGTGCTAGAATCGCGGGTCCAACTAACTATGGCTACACCTTC. This translates into CSARIAGPTNYGYTF. This chain uses TRBV20-1 with TRBJ1-2; D ambiguous. Germline-derived CDR1 and CDR2 are DFQATT and SNEGSKA (reference sequence). Deletions cut 2 bases from V and 0 bases from J, with 13 bases between. The CDR3 loop spans 15 amino acids.

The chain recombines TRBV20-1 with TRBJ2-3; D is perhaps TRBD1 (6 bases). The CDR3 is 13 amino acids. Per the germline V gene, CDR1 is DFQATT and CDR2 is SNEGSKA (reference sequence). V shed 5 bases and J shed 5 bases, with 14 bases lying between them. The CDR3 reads CSAPDSWGDTQYF. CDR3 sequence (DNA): TGCAGTGCTCCGGACAGTTGGGGAGATACGCAGTATTTT.

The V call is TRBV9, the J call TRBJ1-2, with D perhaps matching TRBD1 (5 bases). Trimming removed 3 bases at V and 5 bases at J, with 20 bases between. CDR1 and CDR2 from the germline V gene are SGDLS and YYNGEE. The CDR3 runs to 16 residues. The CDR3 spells CASSGLKGAGFYGYTF. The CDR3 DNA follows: TGTGCCAGCAGCGGTCTAAAAGGGGCAGGGTTTTATGGCTACACCTTC.

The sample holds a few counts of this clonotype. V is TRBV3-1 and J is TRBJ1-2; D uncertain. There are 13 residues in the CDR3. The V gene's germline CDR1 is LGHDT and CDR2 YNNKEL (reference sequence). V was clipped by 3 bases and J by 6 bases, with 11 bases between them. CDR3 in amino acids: CASSQGSGHGYTF. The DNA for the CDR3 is TGTGCCAGCAGCCAGGGATCCGGGCATGGCTACACCTTC.

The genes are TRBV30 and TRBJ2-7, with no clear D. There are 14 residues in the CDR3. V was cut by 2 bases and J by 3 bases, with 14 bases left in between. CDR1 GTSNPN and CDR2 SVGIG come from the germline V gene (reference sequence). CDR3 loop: CAWSTPALGYEQYF. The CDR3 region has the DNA TGTGCCTGGAGTACACCTGCCCTGGGCTACGAGCAGTACTTC.

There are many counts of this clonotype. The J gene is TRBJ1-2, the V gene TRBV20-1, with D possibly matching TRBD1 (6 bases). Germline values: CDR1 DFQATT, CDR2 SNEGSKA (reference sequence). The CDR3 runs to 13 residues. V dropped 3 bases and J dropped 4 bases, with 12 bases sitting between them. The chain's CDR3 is CSASREGGYGYTF. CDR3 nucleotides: TGCAGTGCTAGCCGCGAAGGGGGCTATGGCTACACCTTC.

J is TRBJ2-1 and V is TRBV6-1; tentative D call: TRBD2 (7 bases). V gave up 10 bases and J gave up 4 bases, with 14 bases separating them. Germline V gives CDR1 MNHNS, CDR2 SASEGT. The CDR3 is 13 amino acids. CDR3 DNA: TGTGCCACCCGGGGGGCCAGTTACAATGAGCAGTTCTTC. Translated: CATRGASYNEQFF.

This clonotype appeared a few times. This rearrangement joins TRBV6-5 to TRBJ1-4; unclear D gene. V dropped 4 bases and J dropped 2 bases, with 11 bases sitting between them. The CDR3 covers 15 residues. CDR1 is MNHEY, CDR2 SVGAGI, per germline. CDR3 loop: CASSFRLATNEKLFF. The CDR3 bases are TGTGCCAGCAGTTTCCGTCTGGCGACTAATGAAAAACTGTTTTTT.

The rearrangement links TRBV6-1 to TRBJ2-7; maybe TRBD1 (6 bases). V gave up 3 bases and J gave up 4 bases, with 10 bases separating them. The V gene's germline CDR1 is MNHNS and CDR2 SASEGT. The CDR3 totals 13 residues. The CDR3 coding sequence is TGTGCCAGCAGTGATAAACAGGGTTACGAGCAGTACTTC. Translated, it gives CASSDKQGYEQYF.

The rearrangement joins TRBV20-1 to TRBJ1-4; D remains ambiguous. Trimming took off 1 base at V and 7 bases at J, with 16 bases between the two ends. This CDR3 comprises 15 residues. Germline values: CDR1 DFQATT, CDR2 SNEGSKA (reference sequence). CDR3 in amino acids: CSARAQPRVAEKLFF. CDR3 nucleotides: TGCAGTGCTAGAGCCCAGCCAAGAGTTGCTGAAAAACTGTTTTTT.

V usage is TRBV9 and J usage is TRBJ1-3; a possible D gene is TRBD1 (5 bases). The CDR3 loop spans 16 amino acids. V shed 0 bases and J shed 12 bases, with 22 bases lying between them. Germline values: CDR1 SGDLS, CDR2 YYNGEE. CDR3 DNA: TGTGCCAGCAGCGTAGGAGGCGGAGGAAGGGGAACAAACATATATTTT. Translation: CASSVGGGGRGTNIYF.

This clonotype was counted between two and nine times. In nucleotides, the CDR3 is TGTGCCAGCAGCCAAGATTGGAGCCATGGGGCTTTCTTT. It translates to CASSQDWSHGAFF. The V and J genes are TRBV14 and TRBJ1-1; no clear D. V lost 0 bases and J 11 bases, leaving 13 bases between the germline ends. CDR3 length: 13 amino acids. Per germline, CDR1 SGHDN and CDR2 FVKESK.

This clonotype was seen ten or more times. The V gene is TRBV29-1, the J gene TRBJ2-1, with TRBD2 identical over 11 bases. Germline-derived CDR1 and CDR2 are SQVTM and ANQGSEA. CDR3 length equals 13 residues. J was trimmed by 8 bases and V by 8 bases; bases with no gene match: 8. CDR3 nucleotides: TGCAGCTCAGGGGGTAGCGGGAGGGATGAGCAGTTCTTC. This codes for CSSGGSGRDEQFF.

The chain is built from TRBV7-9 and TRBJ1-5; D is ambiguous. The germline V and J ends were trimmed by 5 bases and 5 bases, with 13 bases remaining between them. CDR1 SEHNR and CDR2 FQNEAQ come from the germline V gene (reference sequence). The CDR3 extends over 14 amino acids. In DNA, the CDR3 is TGTGCCAGCAGCCTTCCGGGCGGTCATCAGCCCCAGCATTTT. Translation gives CASSLPGGHQPQHF.

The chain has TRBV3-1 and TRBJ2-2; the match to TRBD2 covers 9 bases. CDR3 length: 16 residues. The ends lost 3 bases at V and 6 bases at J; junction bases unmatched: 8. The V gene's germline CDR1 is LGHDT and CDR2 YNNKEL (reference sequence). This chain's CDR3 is CASSHEVGTSPGELFF. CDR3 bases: TGTGCCAGCAGCCATGAAGTAGGGACTAGCCCCGGGGAGCTGTTTTTT. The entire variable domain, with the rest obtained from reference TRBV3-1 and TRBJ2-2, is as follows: DTAVSQTPKYLVTQMGNDKSIKCEQNLGHDTMYWYKQDSKKFLKIMFSYNNKELIINETVPNRFSPKSPDKAHLNLHINSLELGDSAVYFCASSHEVGTSPGELFFGEGSRLTVL.

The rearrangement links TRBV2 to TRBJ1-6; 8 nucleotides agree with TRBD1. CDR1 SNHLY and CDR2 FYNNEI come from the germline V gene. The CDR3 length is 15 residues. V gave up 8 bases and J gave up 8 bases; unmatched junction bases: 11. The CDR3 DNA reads TGTGCCAGCTCCGAACGACGGACAGGGTATTCACCCCTCCACTTT. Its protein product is CASSERRTGYSPLHF.

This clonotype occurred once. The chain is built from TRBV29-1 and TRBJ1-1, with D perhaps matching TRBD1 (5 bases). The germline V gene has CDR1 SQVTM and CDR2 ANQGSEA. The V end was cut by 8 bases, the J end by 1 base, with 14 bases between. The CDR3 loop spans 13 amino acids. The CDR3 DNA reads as TGCAGCTTTAGGGGTCGAACGAACACTGAAGCTTTCTTT. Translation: CSFRGRTNTEAFF.

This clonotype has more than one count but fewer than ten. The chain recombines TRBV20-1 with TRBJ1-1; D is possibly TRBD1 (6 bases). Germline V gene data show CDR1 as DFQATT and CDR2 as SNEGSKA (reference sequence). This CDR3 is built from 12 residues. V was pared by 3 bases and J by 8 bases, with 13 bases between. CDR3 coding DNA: TGCAGTGCTAGGGGTTTTGGGGGCGAAGCTTTCTTT. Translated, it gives CSARGFGGEAFF.

CDR3: CATGTGGLSYGYTF. For the CDR3, the DNA is TGTGCCACCGGGACAGGGGGGTTGAGCTATGGCTACACCTTC. The chain recombines TRBV7-9 with TRBJ1-2, with 11 bases identical to TRBD1. This CDR3 is 14 amino acids long. Germline-derived CDR1 and CDR2 are SEHNR and FQNEAQ (reference sequence). J lost 4 bases, V lost 10 bases, and 8 bases had no gene match.

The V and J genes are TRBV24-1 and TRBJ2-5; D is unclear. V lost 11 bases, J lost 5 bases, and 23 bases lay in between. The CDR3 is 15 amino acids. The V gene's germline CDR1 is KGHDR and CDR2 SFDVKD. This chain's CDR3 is CASRKQYTLWETQYF. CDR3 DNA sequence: TGTGCCAGCAGAAAACAGTATACCCTGTGGGAGACCCAGTACTTC.

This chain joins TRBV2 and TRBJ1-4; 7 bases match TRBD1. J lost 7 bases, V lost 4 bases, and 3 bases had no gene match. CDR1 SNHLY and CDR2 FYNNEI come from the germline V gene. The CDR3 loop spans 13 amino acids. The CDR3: CASSVRTGEKLFF. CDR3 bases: TGTGCCAGCAGTGTACGGACAGGTGAAAAACTGTTTTTT.

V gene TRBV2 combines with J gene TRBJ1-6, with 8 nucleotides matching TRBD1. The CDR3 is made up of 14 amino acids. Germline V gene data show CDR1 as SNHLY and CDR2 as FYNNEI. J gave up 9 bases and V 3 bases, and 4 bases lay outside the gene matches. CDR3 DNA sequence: TGTGCCAGCAGTGATCAGGGGGCTAGTTCACCCCTCCACTTT. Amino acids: CASSDQGASSPLHF.